Detailed here is one T cell receptor beta chain. These data are taken from a study of blood T cell repertoires in COVID-19. About the research overall: COVID-19 samples, acute and convalescent, were from the United States, Italy and Spain. The analysed material was cDNA or gDNA that came from T cells, B-cell-depleted T cells, or PBMCs.

As processed by the authors: Amplification of reference gene primers was used by the study to estimate nucleated cell counts. TCRdb's copy holds only in-frame clones and misses some; the assay was immunoSEQ multiplex PCR. Clone size and the V and J calls come from that table; the DNA yielded D and trimming. The sample lists roughly 150,000 clones; approximately 78% were seen once. The sequenced sample was peripheral blood. The sequence came from an elderly woman with acute or convalescent COVID-19.

The CDR3 here is CASAGLAGFKVNEQFF. DNA for the CDR3: TGTGCCAGCGCGGGACTAGCGGGGTTTAAGGTCAATGAGCAGTTCTTC. The V and J genes are TRBV7-9 and TRBJ2-1; 13 nucleotides match TRBD2. After removal of 8 bases from V and 6 bases from J, the junction contained 10 bases not matched to a gene. The CDR3 loop spans 16 amino acids. The germline V gene encodes CDR1 SEHNR and CDR2 FQNEAQ (reference sequence).